These 22 T cell receptor beta chains share one sample of origin, sequenced in a study of blood T cell repertoires in COVID-19. Sequenced by immunoSEQ multiplex PCR; TCRdb stores in-frame clones only, minus some. The sample has roughly 150,000 clones; 80% to 85% are singletons. Sequencing used peripheral blood. The receptor set was obtained from a woman over 75 with active or convalescent COVID-19.

The chain recombines TRBV19 with TRBJ1-1; 9 bases are a match to TRBD1. J lost 5 bases, V lost 5 bases, and 6 bases had no gene match. Germline V gene data show CDR1 as LNHDA and CDR2 as SQIVND (reference sequence). CDR3 length: 14 amino acids. The DNA of the CDR3 is TGTGCCAGTAGTGCACAGGGGGCGCGGACTGAAGCTTTCTTT. Translating it yields CASSAQGARTEAFF.

This clone showed up just once. This sequence joins TRBV19 and TRBJ1-5, with 7 bases that match TRBD1. Trimming took 7 bases from V and 3 from J; bases not matched to a gene: 9. CDR3 length: 15 residues. Germline V gene data show CDR1 as LNHDA and CDR2 as SQIVND (reference sequence). CDR3 nucleotide sequence: TGTGCCAGTATGATGGGACAGCTATACAATCAGCCCCAGCATTTT. This sequence encodes CASMMGQLYNQPQHF.

The table lists this clone with a count of one. This chain joins TRBV10-3 and TRBJ1-2, with 8 bases lining up with TRBD1. The trim removed 1 base at V and 8 bases at J, leaving 3 bases unmatched. This CDR3 spans 13 amino acids. Germline CDR1 is ENHRY and CDR2 is SYGVKD. CDR3 protein: CAISELGQDGYTF. The CDR3 nucleotides read TGTGCCATCAGTGAGTTGGGACAGGACGGCTACACCTTC.

The rearrangement joins TRBV5-1 to TRBJ2-1; 7 bases fit TRBD2. The germline V gene encodes CDR1 SGHRS and CDR2 YFSETQ. Trimming cost V 2 bases and J 2 bases; bases outside gene matches: 4. The CDR3 contains 15 residues. The CDR3, as DNA: TGCGCCAGCAGCTTAACTAGCGAACCCTACAATGAGCAGTTCTTC. Encoded protein: CASSLTSEPYNEQFF. Using reference TRBV5-1 and TRBJ2-1 for the parts outside the CDR3, the full variable domain is KAGVTQTPRYLIKTRGQQVTLSCSPISGHRSVSWYQQTPGQGLQFLFEYFSETQRNKGNFPGRFSGRQFSNSRSEMNVSTLELGDSALYLCASSLTSEPYNEQFFGPGTRLTVL.

The chain uses TRBV7-8 and TRBJ2-3, with a weak D call TRBD1 (6 bases). The CDR3 has 16 amino acids. CDR1 and CDR2 (germline): SGHVS, FQNEAQ. V gave up 7 bases and J gave up 4 bases, with 21 bases separating them. Here the CDR3 reads CASTRTGQVRPDTQYF. In DNA, the CDR3 is TGTGCCAGCACCCGAACGGGACAAGTTCGTCCAGATACGCAGTATTTT.

V gene TRBV5-1 combines with J gene TRBJ1-2; possible D gene TRBD1, 6 bases. The CDR3 is 16 amino acids. Trimming took off 1 base at V and 0 bases at J, with 13 bases between the two ends. Germline loops: CDR1 SGHRS, CDR2 YFSETQ. Here the CDR3 reads CASSLYGGQANYGYTF. CDR3 in DNA: TGCGCCAGCAGCTTGTACGGGGGGCAAGCTAACTATGGCTACACCTTC.

The V and J genes are TRBV19 and TRBJ1-4, with a tentative D call TRBD1 (6 bases). The germline CDR1 and CDR2 sequences are LNHDA and SQIVND (reference sequence). Trimming pared 4 bases from V and 5 bases from J, leaving 11 bases between. This CDR3 is 14 amino acids long. CDR3 bases: TGTGCCAGTAGTACGACAGGTGGAAATGAAAAACTGTTTTTT. Protein product: CASSTTGGNEKLFF.

The chain has TRBV5-4 and TRBJ2-7; 13 bases match TRBD2. The CDR3 extends over 18 amino acids. J gave up 5 bases and V 3 bases, and 14 bases lay outside the gene matches. Germline V lookup: CDR1 SGHNT, CDR2 YYREEE (reference sequence). CDR3 amino acids: CASSSRTSGGPVDHEQYF. CDR3 nucleotide sequence: TGTGCCAGCAGCTCCCGGACTAGCGGGGGTCCCGTCGACCACGAGCAGTACTTC.

The gene calls are TRBV12-3 or TRBV12-4 and TRBJ2-2; D is unclear. The CDR3 sequence is 11 residues long. Trimming left V 6 bases short and J 4 bases short, with 3 bases between. CDR3 DNA: TGTGCCAGCAGCCGCACCGGGGAGCTGTTTTTT. It codes for CASSRTGELFF.

This chain links TRBV13 with TRBJ1-2, with D tentatively TRBD1 (5 bases). Per the germline V gene, CDR1 is PRHDT and CDR2 is FYEKMQ (reference sequence). V lost 0 bases and J lost 2, with 16 bases in between. This CDR3 is 17 amino acids long. The CDR3 DNA sequence: TGTGCCAGCAGCTTAGGTGGTTATGGGGAGGGGAACTATGGCTACACCTTC. Amino acid sequence: CASSLGGYGEGNYGYTF.

The chain carries TRBV24-1 and TRBJ1-1; 7 bases match TRBD1. With V trimmed by 4 bases and J by 4 bases, 2 bases remained unmatched. The length of the CDR3 is 13 residues. The V gene's germline CDR1 is KGHDR and CDR2 SFDVKD. In DNA form, the CDR3 reads TGTGCCACCAGTGACGCAGGGGGCACTGAAGCTTTCTTT. This sequence encodes CATSDAGGTEAFF.

The chain has TRBV2 and TRBJ2-2; D may be TRBD1 (6 bases). CDR3 length: 13 residues. The V and J ends lost 7 bases and 6 bases respectively, with 12 bases between them. The germline V gene encodes CDR1 SNHLY and CDR2 FYNNEI. Written as DNA, the CDR3 is TGTGCCAGCAACAGGGATCGTTCCGGGGAGCTGTTTTTT. Protein: CASNRDRSGELFF.

The gene calls are TRBV9 and TRBJ1-4; 7 bases are a match to TRBD1. Unmatched junction bases numbered 6, after V lost 2 bases and J lost 5 bases. The CDR3 is made up of 15 amino acids. Per the germline V gene, CDR1 is SGDLS and CDR2 is YYNGEE. Here the CDR3 reads CASSVLGQSNEKLFF. As DNA, the CDR3 is TGTGCCAGCAGCGTTTTGGGACAGTCAAATGAAAAACTGTTTTTT.

There are a few counts of this clone. The chain employs TRBV4-1 and TRBJ1-1; D unresolved. The CDR3 consists of 15 residues. Trimming cost V 3 bases and J 1 base, with 12 bases left between them. CDR1 is MGHRA, CDR2 YSYEKL, per germline. Here the CDR3 reads CASSQPARGNTEAFF. The CDR3 DNA sequence: TGCGCCAGCAGCCAGCCCGCACGGGGGAACACTGAAGCTTTCTTT.

The V gene is TRBV11-3, the J gene TRBJ2-7; TRBD1 is a possible D gene (5 bases). The CDR3 spans 14 residues. The germline gives CDR1 SGHNT, CDR2 YENEEA. V dropped 2 bases and J dropped 3 bases, with 11 bases sitting between them. The CDR3 DNA follows: TGTGCCAGCAGCTTACAGGGTGATAGCTACGAGCAGTACTTC. This encodes CASSLQGDSYEQYF. The full variable domain, rest sourced from reference TRBV11-3 and TRBJ2-7, is EAGVVQSPRYKIIEKKQPVAFWCNPISGHNTLYWYLQNLGQGPELLIRYENEEAVDDSQLPKDRFSAERLKGVDSTLKIQPAELGDSAVYLCASSLQGDSYEQYFGPGTRLTVT.

The rearrangement uses TRBV11-3 and TRBJ1-2; 8 bases line up with TRBD1. Germline CDR1 SGHNT, CDR2 YENEEA. Trimming removed 6 bases from V and 7 bases from J; junction bases left unmatched: 10. This CDR3 contains 14 residues. This chain's CDR3 is CASSSGLQGAGYTF. Written as DNA, the CDR3 is TGTGCCAGCAGTTCCGGTCTGCAGGGGGCTGGCTACACCTTC.

The chain employs TRBV5-4 and TRBJ1-2; TRBD1 aligns across 11 bases. The length of the CDR3 is 16 residues. CDR1 is SGHNT, CDR2 YYREEE, per germline (reference sequence). The V segment lost 8 bases and the J segment 0 bases; nucleotides outside the gene matches: 9. The CDR3 DNA is TGTGCCAGTACGTACGGACAGGGGGCTTCTAACTATGGCTACACCTTC. This sequence encodes CASTYGQGASNYGYTF.

The chain has TRBV9 and TRBJ1-2; 9 nucleotides match TRBD1. CDR1 SGDLS and CDR2 YYNGEE come from the germline V gene. The CDR3 sequence is 15 residues long. Unmatched junction bases numbered 4, after V lost 2 bases and J lost 2 bases. Written as DNA, the CDR3 is TGTGCCAGCAGCGTCACAGGGGGCACCAACTATGGCTACACCTTC. Translation: CASSVTGGTNYGYTF.

The V gene is TRBV6-5, the J gene TRBJ1-3, with TRBD1 as a possible D gene (5 bases). The V and J ends lost 0 bases and 2 bases respectively, with 8 bases between them. Germline V gives CDR1 MNHEY, CDR2 SVGAGI. The CDR3 loop spans 15 amino acids. This chain's CDR3 is CASSYSGGTGNTIYF. CDR3 DNA sequence: TGTGCCAGCAGTTACTCGGGGGGTACTGGAAACACCATATATTTT.

The chain recombines TRBV5-5 with TRBJ2-7; TRBD1 matches at 9 bases. With 1 base clipped from V and 4 bases from J, the junction kept 6 bases outside the gene matches. This CDR3 spans 15 amino acids. Germline V lookup: CDR1 SGHKS, CDR2 YYEKEE (reference sequence). The CDR3, as DNA: TGTGCCAGCAGCTTGAGGTCTGGACAGGGGTACGAGCAGTACTTC. Translating it yields CASSLRSGQGYEQYF.

J is TRBJ2-2 and V is TRBV27, with D maybe TRBD2 (7 bases). Germline CDR1 and CDR2: MNHEY and SMNVEV (reference sequence). The CDR3 length is 16 residues. Trimming left V 5 bases short and J 1 base short, with 14 bases between. CDR3 loop: CASSGGGRGNTGELFF. The CDR3 region has the DNA TGTGCCAGCAGTGGGGGGGGGCGGGGGAACACCGGGGAGCTGTTTTTT.

The CDR3 loop reads CASSSRSPNTQYF. The CDR3 DNA sequence: TGTGCCAGCAGTTCACGGTCCCCAAATACGCAGTATTTT. This chain connects TRBV27 to TRBJ2-3; D is ambiguous. Germline V lookup: CDR1 MNHEY, CDR2 SMNVEV (reference sequence). The CDR3 sequence is 13 residues long. The ends were cut back, 4 bases at V and 7 bases at J, with 12 bases in the middle.